This paragraph reports one T cell receptor beta chain. TCRdb analysed the PCR reads with MiXCR anew, one entry per CDR3 protein. The data hold some 10,000 distinct CDR3 sequences, with around 63% observed a single time. This sample is drawn from a study of CD4 and CD8 cells across lung adenocarcinoma regions. The CDR3 extends over 17 amino acids. The germline V gene has CDR1 MNHNS and CDR2 SASEGT. The chain uses TRBV6-1 and TRBJ2-1, with TRBD2 matching over 16 bases. The J call may not be correct, given that the DNA end is closer to TRBJ2-5. This receptor was taken from a male donor with lung adenocarcinoma. The CD4 and CD8 labels of this study may be unreliable. The material sequenced was CD8+ T cells from the margin of a lung tumor. The CDR3 DNA sequence: TGTGCCAGCAGGAAAGAGACGGGACTAGCGGGAGGGGAGACCCAGTACTTC. Its protein is CASRKETGLAGGETQYF.